The 12 T cell receptor beta chains below come from one sample, sequenced in a study of blood T cells in healthy people across ages (dated by TCRdb to 2013 to 2016). Receptor libraries were prepared by 5' RACE. These reads were obtained on an Illumina HiSeq 2500. A second PCR of about 6 to 11 cycles was performed with a sample-barcoded 5' primer and a J-beta primer mix. The raw public data were reprocessed by TCRdb itself: fastp quality trimming at Q25, MiXCR clonotype calling, in-frame beta chains only. When rows share a CDR3 protein, they turn into one entry using the most common DNA and genes. The sample table contains about 670,000 distinct CDR3 sequences; only one count was recorded for approximately 40% of them. The biggest ten clones account for around 30% of the sample. The sample consisted of blood. The receptors stem from a man older than 75 in good health.

The chain couples TRBV11-2 to TRBJ2-1; TRBD2 matches 9 bases. The CDR3 extends over 17 amino acids. Trimming cost V 5 bases and J 4 bases; bases outside gene matches: 12. Germline V lookup: CDR1 SGHAT, CDR2 FQNNGV. This chain's CDR3 is CASSLYRGREGYNEQFF. The CDR3 DNA reads TGTGCCAGCAGCCTCTACCGCGGGCGGGAGGGATACAATGAGCAGTTCTTC.

This clonotype has only a few counts. The genes are TRBV27 and TRBJ2-3; 7 bases fit TRBD2. Germline CDR1 reads MNHEY; CDR2 reads SMNVEV (reference sequence). The CDR3 runs to 15 residues. The trim removed 5 bases at V and 0 bases at J, leaving 5 bases unmatched. The CDR3: CASSKGLTSTDTQYF. The CDR3 coding sequence is TGTGCCAGCAGTAAGGGACTAACTAGCACAGATACGCAGTATTTT.

This clonotype showed up many times. This rearrangement joins TRBV7-2 to TRBJ2-4, with D maybe TRBD1 (5 bases). The CDR3 has 11 residues. V lost 8 bases and J 5 bases, leaving 7 bases between the germline ends. CDR1 SGHTA and CDR2 FQGNSA come from the germline V gene. CDR3 protein: CASQGQNIQYF. The CDR3 region has the DNA TGTGCCAGCCAGGGCCAAAACATTCAGTACTTC.

The chain uses TRBV6-2 or TRBV6-3 and TRBJ2-5; 7 nucleotides agree with TRBD1. In germline, CDR1 is MNHEY, CDR2 SVGEGT. The ends lost 2 bases at V and 1 base at J; junction bases unmatched: 7. This CDR3 has 16 amino acids. DNA for the CDR3: TGTGCCAGCAGTTACCCGACAGGGAGAGGCCAAGAGACCCAGTACTTC. This gives the protein CASSYPTGRGQETQYF.

The rearrangement joins TRBV9 to TRBJ2-3; D is perhaps TRBD1 or TRBD2 (6 bases each). Germline V gives CDR1 SGDLS, CDR2 YYNGEE. CDR3 length: 17 amino acids. Between the trimmed V and J ends, which lost 3 bases and 4 bases, there was a span of 21 bases. CDR3 in amino acids: CASSAQKGGVVADTQYF. The CDR3 bases are TGTGCCAGCAGCGCGCAAAAGGGGGGAGTTGTGGCAGATACGCAGTATTTT.

The rearrangement links TRBV9 to TRBJ2-7; 8 positions agree with TRBD2. The germline CDR1 and CDR2 sequences are SGDLS and YYNGEE. V was pared by 3 bases and J by 2 bases, with 4 bases of the junction left unmatched. The CDR3 length is 14 residues. CDR3 bases: TGTGCCAGCAGCGGAAGCGGGGGCCCCTACGAGCAGTACTTC. This codes for CASSGSGGPYEQYF.

Only a few counts were recorded for this clonotype. The chain carries TRBV10-1 and TRBJ2-1; D may be TRBD1 (6 bases). V was trimmed by 3 bases and J by 3 bases, leaving 12 bases between them. This CDR3 region has 15 residues. Germline V gene lookup returns CDR1 WNHNN and CDR2 SYGVQD (reference sequence). CDR3 protein: CASSDHRVLYNEQFF. The CDR3 nucleotides read TGCGCCAGCAGTGATCACAGGGTGCTCTACAATGAGCAGTTCTTC.

This chain uses TRBV6-5 with TRBJ2-1, with 8 bases aligning to TRBD2. The germline V gene encodes CDR1 MNHEY and CDR2 SVGAGI. V gave up 2 bases and J gave up 1 base; unmatched junction bases: 4. CDR3 length: 16 amino acids. CDR3 residues: CASSYTGTRSYNEQFF. In nucleotides, the CDR3 is TGTGCCAGCAGTTACACTGGGACTAGATCCTACAATGAGCAGTTCTTC.

The rearrangement links TRBV20-1 to TRBJ1-1; 7 nucleotides line up with TRBD1. J lost 3 bases, V lost 6 bases, and 7 bases had no gene match. CDR3 size: 13 residues. The V gene's germline CDR1 is DFQATT and CDR2 SNEGSKA (reference sequence). This chain's CDR3 is CSAEGQIYTEAFF. CDR3 bases: TGCAGTGCCGAGGGACAGATATACACTGAAGCTTTCTTT.

The gene calls are TRBV20-1 and TRBJ2-3; tentative D call: TRBD2 (6 bases). Trimming took 3 bases from V and 3 from J, leaving 19 bases between them. CDR1 DFQATT and CDR2 SNEGSKA come from the germline V gene (reference sequence). This CDR3 is built from 16 residues. CDR3 DNA: TGCAGTGCTAGCTCGGGACTCCGAGACAATACAGATACGCAGTATTTT. Residues: CSASSGLRDNTDTQYF.

This clonotype was recorded only once. For the CDR3, the DNA is TGTGCCAGCAGCTTAGGGACTAGCGGGAGTACGGAGCAGTACTTC. Translating gives CASSLGTSGSTEQYF. The chain couples TRBV5-4 to TRBJ2-5; 14 nucleotides agree with TRBD2. V trimming: 2 bases; J trimming: 11 bases; junction bases outside the gene matches: 8. The germline V gene has CDR1 SGHNT and CDR2 YYREEE (reference sequence). The CDR3 spans 15 residues. The complete variable domain, with remaining parts taken from reference TRBV5-4 and TRBJ2-5, reads ETGVTQSPTHLIKTRGQQVTLRCSSQSGHNTVSWYQQALGQGPQFIFQYYREEENGRGNFPPRFSGLQFPNYSSELNVNALELDDSALYLCASSLGTSGSTEQYFGPGTRLLVL.

This clonotype was seen a handful of times. This chain connects TRBV7-2 to TRBJ2-3, with D hard to call. The germline V and J ends were trimmed by 0 bases and 8 bases, with 6 bases remaining between them. The length of the CDR3 is 12 residues. Germline-derived CDR1 and CDR2 are SGHTA and FQGNSA. The CDR3 sequence: CASSLAYGTQYF. The CDR3 coding sequence is TGTGCCAGCAGCTTAGCTTACGGTACGCAGTATTTT.